The rows below give T cell receptor beta chains drawn from one sample of a study of human CD8 memory T cell subsets. No DNA is given; TCRdb re-called the 5' RACE reads and lists each CDR3 protein once. This sample contains 9,000 to 10,000 distinct CDR3 sequences. Sequenced sample: CD8+ T cells from PBMCs. The origin of the receptors is a human donor in good health. CDR3s include the opening cysteine and the closing phenylalanine or tryptophan. The order of the fields is clone size, V gene, J gene, CDR3 protein. Not all rows give a size; the values are once, few, many and, for expanded clones, a class.

clone_size: -; v_call: TRBV20-1; j_call: TRBJ1-1; cdr3_aa: CSATDMDRANTEAFF
clone_size: medium-sized; v_call: TRBV7-9; j_call: TRBJ1-1; cdr3_aa: CASSPGQTNTEAFF
clone_size: -; v_call: TRBV7-3; j_call: TRBJ2-1; cdr3_aa: CASSFGRTSFYNEQFF
clone_size: -; v_call: TRBV7-9; j_call: TRBJ2-7; cdr3_aa: CASSGGSSYEQYF
clone_size: -; v_call: TRBV11-2; j_call: TRBJ2-5; cdr3_aa: CASSFRTSGQETQYF
clone_size: -; v_call: TRBV4-3; j_call: TRBJ1-2; cdr3_aa: CASSQGHRGRVDGYTF
clone_size: -; v_call: TRBV21-1; j_call: TRBJ2-7; cdr3_aa: CASSSRGGDEQYF
clone_size: -; v_call: TRBV2; j_call: TRBJ2-7; cdr3_aa: CASSDPGTSGRKVTYEQYF
clone_size: -; v_call: TRBV29-1; j_call: TRBJ2-3; cdr3_aa: CSVEDILGRSTDTQYF
clone_size: medium-sized; v_call: TRBV7-9; j_call: TRBJ2-7; cdr3_aa: CASSLAGDHEQYF
clone_size: -; v_call: TRBV4-2; j_call: TRBJ1-4; cdr3_aa: CASSQDGQANEKLFF
clone_size: -; v_call: TRBV9; j_call: TRBJ1-5; cdr3_aa: CASSEGGFNQPQHF
clone_size: -; v_call: TRBV6-2/TRBV6-3; j_call: TRBJ2-1; cdr3_aa: CASSFLTRVEQFF
clone_size: -; v_call: TRBV7-9; j_call: TRBJ2-1; cdr3_aa: CASSLGTGDNEQFF
clone_size: -; v_call: TRBV19; j_call: TRBJ2-1; cdr3_aa: CASKTVGLNEQFF
clone_size: -; v_call: TRBV25-1; j_call: TRBJ2-2; cdr3_aa: CASIHSNTGELFF
clone_size: -; v_call: TRBV20-1; j_call: TRBJ2-7; cdr3_aa: CSARDVSGRMNEQYF
clone_size: -; v_call: TRBV5-4; j_call: TRBJ2-3; cdr3_aa: CASSFPPAGGPTDTQYF
clone_size: medium-sized; v_call: TRBV6-2/TRBV6-3; j_call: TRBJ2-3; cdr3_aa: CATATHRSLDTQYF
clone_size: -; v_call: TRBV28; j_call: TRBJ2-5; cdr3_aa: CASINRLGQETQYF
clone_size: -; v_call: TRBV27; j_call: TRBJ1-1; cdr3_aa: CASSLSPGALLNTEAFF
clone_size: medium-sized; v_call: TRBV29-1; j_call: TRBJ2-5; cdr3_aa: CSVERRGQETQYF
clone_size: medium-sized; v_call: TRBV4-1; j_call: TRBJ2-1; cdr3_aa: CASSLRGLYGEYNEQFF
clone_size: medium-sized; v_call: TRBV12-3/TRBV12-4; j_call: TRBJ1-2; cdr3_aa: CASSLVSGIPYGYTF
clone_size: medium-sized; v_call: TRBV20-1; j_call: TRBJ1-2; cdr3_aa: CSAKQGYPYGYTF
clone_size: -; v_call: TRBV2; j_call: TRBJ1-5; cdr3_aa: CASSVGFDSNQPQHF
clone_size: -; v_call: TRBV7-9; j_call: TRBJ2-4; cdr3_aa: CASSPPGIAKNIQYF
clone_size: -; v_call: TRBV20-1; j_call: TRBJ1-2; cdr3_aa: CSASDRQGDNYGYTF
clone_size: -; v_call: TRBV2; j_call: TRBJ2-7; cdr3_aa: CASLPGPTREQYF
clone_size: -; v_call: TRBV5-4; j_call: TRBJ2-3; cdr3_aa: CASSLDSDTQYF
clone_size: -; v_call: TRBV5-1; j_call: TRBJ2-3; cdr3_aa: CASSLVFREPLTDTQYF
clone_size: -; v_call: TRBV9; j_call: TRBJ2-1; cdr3_aa: CASSPEVSYNEQFF
clone_size: -; v_call: TRBV6-4; j_call: TRBJ2-3; cdr3_aa: CASSAGGTDTQYF
clone_size: -; v_call: TRBV28; j_call: TRBJ1-1; cdr3_aa: CASSLPPRMELDTEAFF
clone_size: medium-sized; v_call: TRBV7-3; j_call: TRBJ1-2; cdr3_aa: CASSLDGGDHYGYTF
clone_size: -; v_call: TRBV20-1; j_call: TRBJ1-2; cdr3_aa: CSARVPWIYSYGYTF
clone_size: -; v_call: TRBV5-5; j_call: TRBJ1-4; cdr3_aa: CASSLTPGQWNEKLFF
clone_size: -; v_call: TRBV4-3; j_call: TRBJ2-4; cdr3_aa: CASSQDPRGTKNIQYF
clone_size: -; v_call: TRBV6-6; j_call: TRBJ1-1; cdr3_aa: CASSSGVGAFEAFF
clone_size: medium-sized; v_call: TRBV12-3/TRBV12-4; j_call: TRBJ2-1; cdr3_aa: CASRPLGPTGAKGEFF
clone_size: medium-sized; v_call: TRBV5-1; j_call: TRBJ2-2; cdr3_aa: CASSLLPSENTGELFF
clone_size: -; v_call: TRBV19; j_call: TRBJ2-3; cdr3_aa: CASSRYGGAEVTDTQYF
clone_size: -; v_call: TRBV10-3; j_call: TRBJ2-1; cdr3_aa: CAISEYHNNEQFF
clone_size: -; v_call: TRBV11-3; j_call: TRBJ2-1; cdr3_aa: CASSLGRSFYNEQFF
clone_size: -; v_call: TRBV7-6; j_call: TRBJ2-5; cdr3_aa: CASSLGTGSGGETQYF
clone_size: -; v_call: TRBV13; j_call: TRBJ2-5; cdr3_aa: CASSIRTGTAQETQYF
clone_size: -; v_call: TRBV20-1; j_call: TRBJ2-3; cdr3_aa: CSARDRANTDTQYF
clone_size: -; v_call: TRBV6-2/TRBV6-3; j_call: TRBJ2-3; cdr3_aa: CAISNPGRNSDTQYF
clone_size: -; v_call: TRBV7-6; j_call: TRBJ2-1; cdr3_aa: CASSLAGGAINEQFF
clone_size: medium-sized; v_call: TRBV15; j_call: TRBJ2-1; cdr3_aa: CATSRDRQGGNEQFF
clone_size: -; v_call: TRBV9; j_call: TRBJ2-5; cdr3_aa: CASSPPSRAMKTQYF
clone_size: -; v_call: TRBV15; j_call: TRBJ2-1; cdr3_aa: CATGGPESYNEQFF
clone_size: medium-sized; v_call: TRBV15; j_call: TRBJ2-7; cdr3_aa: CATSRDIGTGYEQYF
clone_size: medium-sized; v_call: TRBV19; j_call: TRBJ1-2; cdr3_aa: CASKATYGYTF
clone_size: -; v_call: TRBV6-1; j_call: TRBJ2-7; cdr3_aa: CASSDTAGGPSYEQYF
clone_size: -; v_call: TRBV6-2/TRBV6-3; j_call: TRBJ1-1; cdr3_aa: CASSLGGGTEAFF
clone_size: -; v_call: TRBV20-1; j_call: TRBJ1-6; cdr3_aa: CSASEGVGNSPLHF
clone_size: -; v_call: TRBV6-4; j_call: TRBJ2-3; cdr3_aa: CASSRTGGTDTQYF
clone_size: -; v_call: TRBV5-4; j_call: TRBJ2-5; cdr3_aa: CASSPDRGTETQYF